A selection of T cell receptor beta chains follows, all from one sample in a study of PD-1 blockade in mismatch repair-deficient tumors. The assay was immunoSEQ multiplex PCR, and TCRdb's table has in-frame clones only and misses some. The sample consists of over 100,000 clones, around three quarters of them appearing once. The sample here was peripheral blood, taken roughly 13 months after starting pembrolizumab. The receptors derive from an adult with mismatch repair-deficient cancer. CDR3s include the opening cysteine and the closing phenylalanine or tryptophan. A D gene is named only where the DNA matches it firmly. Where a row states a size, it is once, few, many or the class of an expanded clone; other rows omit it.

size	V	J	D	CDR3	DNA
.	TRBV11-3	TRBJ2-3	.	CASSSRDTSTDTQYF	TGTGCCAGCAGCTCCCGGGACACAAGCACAGATACGCAGTATTTT
.	TRBV7-3	TRBJ2-7	.	CASSLDGSYEQYF	TGTGCCAGCAGCTTGGACGGCTCCTACGAGCAGTACTTC
.	TRBV11-2	TRBJ2-5	TRBD1	CASSRTGTHRGIRETQYF	TGTGCCAGCAGCCGGACAGGGACCCACCGAGGGATCCGGGAGACCCAGTACTTC
.	TRBV9	TRBJ1-1	.	CASSVAGLGTEAFF	TGTGCCAGCAGCGTGGCAGGGTTGGGGACTGAAGCTTTCTTT
.	TRBV7-2	TRBJ1-1	TRBD1	CASSSGQGATREAFF	TGTGCCAGCAGCTCAGGACAGGGGGCGACCCGTGAGGCTTTCTTT
.	TRBV4-2	TRBJ1-2	.	CASSQAEGGRGGYTF	TGTGCCAGCAGCCAAGCGGAGGGGGGGCGAGGTGGCTACACCTTC
.	TRBV5-1	TRBJ2-5	.	CASSLSLGKSQETQYF	TGCGCCAGCAGCTTGAGCCTGGGGAAATCCCAAGAGACCCAGTACTTC
few	TRBV7-2	TRBJ2-7	.	CASSLDAGYEQYF	TGTGCCAGCAGCTTAGACGCGGGGTACGAGCAGTACTTC
.	TRBV7-3	TRBJ2-1	TRBD2	CASRRAAGGAGRSYNEQFF	TGTGCCAGCAGGAGAGCGGCGGGAGGGGCCGGGCGATCCTACAATGAGCAGTTCTTC
.	TRBV4-2	TRBJ2-3	.	CASSQSWGLSTDTQYF	TGTGCCAGCAGCCAAAGCTGGGGGCTAAGCACAGATACGCAGTATTTT
.	TRBV9	TRBJ1-4	.	CASSVGERATNEKLFF	TGTGCCAGCAGCGTAGGAGAGAGGGCGACTAATGAAAAACTGTTTTTT
.	TRBV30	TRBJ2-2	.	CAWIVTNTGELFF	TGTGCCTGGATAGTAACGAACACCGGGGAGCTGTTTTTT
few	TRBV10-1	TRBJ1-1	.	CASSLDRNTEAFF	TGCGCCAGCAGCTTGGACCGGAACACTGAAGCTTTCTTT
.	TRBV6-1	TRBJ1-2	TRBD1	CASRAGGWGYTF	TGTGCCAGCAGAGCAGGGGGCTGGGGCTACACCTTC
once	TRBV11-3	TRBJ2-1	TRBD2	CASSLLAGDNEQFF	TGTGCCAGCAGCTTACTAGCGGGAGACAATGAGCAGTTCTTC
.	TRBV6-5	TRBJ2-7	.	CASSLHGGRRYEQYF	TGTGCCAGCAGTTTGCATGGGGGGCGTCGCTACGAGCAGTACTTC
.	TRBV6-5	TRBJ2-7	.	CASSFGGGNYEQYF	TGTGCCAGCAGTTTCGGGGGAGGAAACTACGAGCAGTACTTC
.	TRBV7-2	TRBJ2-7	TRBD2	CASSLGRTSGAGEQYF	TGTGCCAGCAGCTTAGGTCGGACTAGCGGGGCCGGCGAGCAGTACTTC
.	TRBV9	TRBJ1-5	TRBD1	CASSAGTGLREPQHF	TGTGCCAGCAGCGCCGGGACAGGGTTACGGGAGCCCCAGCATTTT
.	TRBV7-2	TRBJ2-7	TRBD2	CASSSGTSGYEQYF	TGTGCCAGCAGCTCAGGGACTAGCGGTTACGAGCAGTACTTC
few	TRBV25-1	TRBJ2-3	.	CASSPRDTQYF	TGTGCCAGCAGCCCGAGAGATACGCAGTATTTT
.	TRBV7-8	TRBJ2-7	TRBD2	CASSIGLAGGRGTFYEQYF	TGTGCCAGCAGCATAGGACTAGCGGGAGGGCGAGGAACCTTCTACGAGCAGTACTTC
.	TRBV9	TRBJ1-1	.	CASSAERGTEAFF	TGTGCCAGCAGCGCCGAAAGGGGAACTGAAGCTTTCTTT
.	TRBV7-9	TRBJ2-7	TRBD2	CASSLTPGGYEQYF	TGTGCCAGCAGCTTAACCCCGGGAGGCTACGAGCAGTACTTC
.	TRBV27	TRBJ1-1	.	CASSRKGRVEEAFF	TGTGCCAGCAGTCGGAAGGGCCGGGTCGAAGAAGCTTTCTTT
once	TRBV25-1	TRBJ1-4	.	CASSEFQGTNEKLFF	TGTGCCAGCAGTGAATTCCAGGGGACTAATGAAAAACTGTTTTTT
.	TRBV5-4	TRBJ2-2	TRBD2	CASSRGLADTGELFF	TGTGCCAGCAGCCGAGGACTAGCGGATACCGGGGAGCTGTTTTTT
few	TRBV18	TRBJ2-7	TRBD1	CASSPPGPGGRVEQYF	TGTGCCAGCTCACCACCCGGGCCAGGGGGCAGGGTCGAGCAGTACTTC
.	TRBV11-3	TRBJ2-1	.	CASSSGSRGLSYNEQFF	TGTGCCAGCAGCTCCGGGTCGAGGGGCCTATCCTACAATGAGCAGTTCTTC
.	TRBV7-8	TRBJ2-7	TRBD2	CASSPQAGGPYEQYF	TGTGCCAGCAGCCCCCAAGCGGGAGGGCCTTACGAGCAGTACTTC
.	TRBV5-1	TRBJ1-1	.	CASSAGQSNTEAFF	TGCGCCAGCAGCGCCGGACAGTCGAACACTGAAGCTTTCTTT
.	TRBV21-1	TRBJ1-5	.	CASGPAAGLDDRGGNQPQHF	TGTGCCAGCGGCCCAGCAGCCGGCCTCGACGACAGGGGCGGCAATCAGCCCCAGCATTTT
.	TRBV11-2	TRBJ1-2	.	CASSLEWTSDGYTF	TGTGCCAGCAGCTTAGAATGGACGAGCGATGGCTACACCTTC
few	TRBV7-6	TRBJ1-1	.	CASSIGGDDTEAFF	TGTGCCAGCAGCATCGGGGGGGACGACACTGAAGCTTTCTTT
.	TRBV20-1	TRBJ1-4	.	CSSLGNEKLFF	TGCAGTTCGTTAGGGAATGAAAAACTGTTTTTT
.	TRBV6-6	TRBJ2-7	.	CASSTIRGDYEQYF	TGTGCCAGCAGTACCATCAGGGGGGACTACGAGCAGTACTTC
.	TRBV2	TRBJ1-1	.	CASSGRGRATEAFF	TGTGCCAGCAGTGGCAGGGGTCGGGCGACTGAAGCTTTCTTT
.	TRBV5-6	TRBJ2-2	TRBD2	CASSLGGLAGVGTGELFF	TGTGCCAGCAGCTTAGGAGGACTAGCGGGAGTGGGGACCGGGGAGCTGTTTTTT
.	TRBV27	TRBJ2-1	.	CASSRLTSNEQFF	TGTGCCAGCAGCCGACTGACTAGCAATGAGCAGTTCTTC
.	TRBV11-3	TRBJ2-2	.	CASSRRSWNTGELFF	TGTGCCAGCAGCCGACGATCCTGGAACACCGGGGAGCTGTTTTTT
.	TRBV7-9	TRBJ2-1	.	CASSPSSSRADNEQFF	TGTGCCAGCAGCCCCAGTTCGTCTAGGGCCGACAATGAGCAGTTCTTC
.	TRBV9	TRBJ2-3	.	CASSVDQDTQYF	TGTGCCAGCAGCGTAGACCAAGATACGCAGTATTTT
.	TRBV20-1	TRBJ2-7	TRBD2	CAGGSKNEQYF	TGCGCGGGAGGCTCTAAGAACGAGCAGTACTTC
.	TRBV7-8	TRBJ1-2	.	CASSLARGLDFYGYTF	TGTGCCAGCAGCTTAGCCCGAGGGCTCGATTTCTATGGCTACACCTTC
.	TRBV25-1	TRBJ2-6	.	CASRRGSGANVLTF	TGTGCCAGCCGCAGGGGTTCTGGGGCCAACGTCCTGACTTTC
.	TRBV25-1	TRBJ2-1	TRBD2	CASSESGRGYNEQFF	TGTGCCAGCAGTGAATCCGGGAGGGGCTACAATGAGCAGTTCTTC
.	TRBV29-1	TRBJ1-2	TRBD1	CSVGGQGWGYGYTF	TGCAGCGTTGGCGGACAGGGCTGGGGCTATGGCTACACCTTC
once	TRBV30	TRBJ2-1	.	CAWSVSVGNEQFF	TGTGCCTGGAGTGTGAGTGTCGGCAATGAGCAGTTCTTC
once	TRBV27	TRBJ2-2	.	CASSLFRGNTGELFF	TGTGCCAGCAGTTTATTTCGGGGGAACACCGGGGAGCTGTTTTTT
.	TRBV30	TRBJ1-1	.	CAWSDPGTGSRSAFF	TGTGCCTGGAGTGATCCTGGGACGGGCAGTAGGTCGGCTTTCTTT
.	TRBV11-3	TRBJ2-7	.	CASSFEVYEQYF	TGTGCCAGCAGCTTTGAGGTTTACGAGCAGTACTTC
.	TRBV30	TRBJ2-1	TRBD1	CALLGDSYNEQFF	TGTGCTTTGCTCGGGGACAGCTACAATGAGCAGTTCTTC
.	TRBV7-2	TRBJ2-5	TRBD1	CASSLSQGIETQYF	TGTGCCAGCAGCTTGTCACAGGGGATTGAGACCCAGTACTTC
few	TRBV6-1	TRBJ2-7	.	CASSLGVNYEQYF	TGTGCCAGCAGTTTAGGGGTGAACTACGAGCAGTACTTC